The 21 T cell receptor beta chains in this list originate from one sample, sequenced in a study of blood T cell repertoires in COVID-19 (dated by TCRdb to the early 2020s). The library was built by means of the immunoSEQ multiplex PCR assay. Imported from immuneACCESS, the table was reduced by TCRdb to in-frame sequences with V and J called. These copies leave out some clones; in studies compared against another copy, an unresolved V gene accounts for under half, and the cause of the remainder is not known. The sample table holds about 89,000 clones, of which 80% were seen once. The ten largest clones take up 15% to 20% of the sample. Sequencing was done on a sample of peripheral blood. The receptor set was obtained from a woman of 80 years or more with acute or convalescent COVID-19.

V and J are TRBV10-1 and TRBJ1-4; 9 positions match TRBD1. V lost 4 bases and J lost 5; bases outside the gene matches: 5. Germline CDR1 WNHNN, CDR2 SYGVQD (reference sequence). The CDR3 totals 15 residues. The CDR3 spells CASSGIGTGNEKLFF. For the CDR3, the DNA is TGCGCCAGCAGTGGTATCGGGACAGGGAATGAAAAACTGTTTTTT.

The chain recombines TRBV3-1 (or the pseudogene TRBV3-2) with TRBJ2-7; 8 nucleotides line up with TRBD2. With 4 bases clipped from V and 2 bases from J, the junction kept 16 bases outside the gene matches. This CDR3 contains 18 residues. Germline CDR1 LGHDT, CDR2 YNNKEL (reference sequence). CDR3 sequence (DNA): TGTGCCAGCAGCCTTGGGGGGGGTTGGACTAGCCGGACCTACGAGCAGTACTTC. Residues: CASSLGGGWTSRTYEQYF.

V and J are TRBV4-2 and TRBJ2-5, with a weak D call TRBD1 (5 bases). Germline V CDR1 and CDR2: LGHNA, YNFKEQ. The V and J ends lost 4 bases and 3 bases respectively, with 12 bases between them. The CDR3 consists of 14 residues. The CDR3 loop reads CASSLTDSKETQYF. CDR3 sequence (DNA): TGTGCCAGCAGCCTCACCGACAGCAAAGAGACCCAGTACTTC.

In its sample, this clone was seen a few times. One junction end does not reproduce the germline sequence, and a read error may be involved. The chain uses TRBV3-1 (or the pseudogene TRBV3-2) and TRBJ1-5, with a weak D call TRBD1 (5 bases). The CDR3 is made up of 13 amino acids. Germline assignment: CDR1 LGHDT and CDR2 YNNKEL (reference sequence). The CDR3: CASSPQGNLPQHF. CDR3 nucleotide sequence: TGTGCCAGCAGCCCCCAGGGAAATCTGCCCCAGCATTTT.

The gene calls are TRBV7-2 and TRBJ2-2, with TRBD2 identical over 9 bases. Looked up from germline, CDR1 is SGHTA and CDR2 is FQGNSA. Trimming at V came to 2 bases and at J to 4 bases, leaving 5 bases not matched to a gene. CDR3 size: 16 residues. The CDR3, as DNA: TGTGCCAGCAGCTTATCGGGTAGCGGGGGCACCGGGGAGCTGTTTTTT. This translates into CASSLSGSGGTGELFF.

This clone was seen once. The J gene is TRBJ2-6, the V gene TRBV18; TRBD2 is a possible D gene (5 bases). The CDR3 has 14 residues. V lost 3 bases and J 2 bases, leaving 5 bases between the germline ends. CDR1 KGHSH and CDR2 LQKENI come from the germline V gene. The CDR3 protein is CASSPGAGANVLTF. The DNA of the CDR3 is TGTGCCAGCTCACCGGGAGCTGGGGCCAACGTCCTGACTTTC.

The genes are TRBV3-1 (or the pseudogene TRBV3-2) and TRBJ2-2; TRBD2 aligns across 8 bases. This CDR3 has 16 residues. Germline loops: CDR1 LGHDT, CDR2 YNNKEL (reference sequence). J was trimmed by 4 bases and V by 0 bases; bases with no gene match: 4. The CDR3 is CASSQEGSGSTGELFF. The CDR3 DNA is TGTGCCAGCAGCCAAGAAGGAAGCGGGAGCACCGGGGAGCTGTTTTTT.

The sample holds one count of this clone. This chain connects TRBV2 to TRBJ2-4, with a tentative D call TRBD2 (7 bases). There are 16 residues in the CDR3. In germline, CDR1 is SNHLY, CDR2 FYNNEI. V lost 4 bases to trimming and J lost 1 base, with 14 bases between them. CDR3 DNA sequence: TGTGCCAGCAGTGGCACAGGGAGGGGGGCCAAAAACATTCAGTACTTC. As protein: CASSGTGRGAKNIQYF. The full variable domain, rest sourced from reference TRBV2 and TRBJ2-4, is EPEVTQTPSHQVTQMGQEVILRCVPISNHLYFYWYRQILGQKVEFLVSFYNNEISEKSEIFDDQFSVERPDGSNFTLKIRSTKLEDSAMYFCASSGTGRGAKNIQYFGAGTRLSVL.

This clone occurred a few times. The chain employs TRBV15 and TRBJ1-3; 8 nucleotides match TRBD1. CDR3 length: 19 amino acids. Germline V gene sequence: CDR1 LNHNV, CDR2 YYDKDF (reference sequence). Trimming took 0 bases from V and 3 from J; bases not matched to a gene: 13. CDR3 sequence: CATSRERGSSDRVGNTIYF. The CDR3 coding sequence is TGTGCCACCAGCAGAGAGAGAGGGAGTTCGGACAGGGTTGGAAACACCATATATTTT.

In the case of this clone: An end of the junction does not agree with germline; a read error may underlie this. This rearrangement joins TRBV29-1 to TRBJ1-1, with 9 nucleotides matching TRBD1. Germline CDR1 is SQVTM and CDR2 is ANQGSEA. The CDR3 runs 14 residues. This CDR3 reads CNVSTRDRATEAFF. CDR3 DNA: TGCAACGTTAGTACCCGGGACAGGGCAACTGAAGCTTTCTTT.

The gene calls are TRBV7-9 and TRBJ1-1; D unclear. The V and J ends lost 3 bases and 1 base respectively, with 6 bases between them. In germline, CDR1 is SEHNR, CDR2 FQNEAQ (reference sequence). The CDR3 has 13 amino acids. The CDR3 nucleotides read TGTGCCAGCAGCTTCCAGGAGAACACTGAAGCTTTCTTT. Translated: CASSFQENTEAFF.

The V and J genes are TRBV19 and TRBJ1-2, with D unresolved. CDR3 size: 12 residues. CDR1 is LNHDA, CDR2 SQIVND, per germline (reference sequence). V shed 5 bases and J shed 4 bases, with 8 bases lying between them. In DNA, the CDR3 is TGTGCCAGTAGTCAGTTACCCTATGGCTACACCTTC. This encodes CASSQLPYGYTF.

This rearrangement joins TRBV19 to TRBJ1-1, with TRBD1 matching over 9 bases. V was clipped by 5 bases and J by 5 bases; unmatched bases: 9. Per the germline V gene, CDR1 is LNHDA and CDR2 is SQIVND (reference sequence). There are 15 residues in the CDR3. The CDR3 protein is CASSPWGQGKTEAFF. As DNA, the CDR3 is TGTGCCAGTAGTCCGTGGGGACAGGGAAAGACTGAAGCTTTCTTT.

The chain carries TRBV7-8 and TRBJ2-3; 7 nucleotides line up with TRBD1. The CDR3 spans 16 residues. The junction had 5 bases not matched to a gene; V was cut back by 2 bases and J by 0 bases. Germline assignment: CDR1 SGHVS and CDR2 FQNEAQ. The CDR3 spells CASSLIRDSSTDTQYF. The CDR3 DNA reads TGTGCCAGCAGCTTAATCCGGGACAGTAGCACAGATACGCAGTATTTT.

The chain joins TRBV13 to TRBJ2-1; no definite D call. Trimming took off 1 base at V and 3 bases at J, with 7 bases between the two ends. The germline V gene has CDR1 PRHDT and CDR2 FYEKMQ (reference sequence). The CDR3 consists of 14 residues. The chain's CDR3 is CASSLVQIYNEQFF. The DNA of the CDR3 is TGTGCCAGCAGCTTAGTGCAGATCTACAATGAGCAGTTCTTC.

The V and J genes are TRBV5-4 and TRBJ1-4, with a tentative D call TRBD1 (5 bases). Trimming took 1 base from V and 8 from J, leaving 12 bases between them. This CDR3 region has 14 residues. Per the germline V gene, CDR1 is SGHNT and CDR2 is YYREEE (reference sequence). The CDR3 DNA sequence: TGTGCCAGCAGCTTGCTAGGGGCAGGGGAAAAACTGTTTTTT. Its translation: CASSLLGAGEKLFF.

This clone appeared a few times. Other DNA sequences in the sample encode the same CDR3. J is TRBJ2-3 and V is TRBV29-1, with 7 bases aligning to TRBD1. CDR1 is SQVTM, CDR2 ANQGSEA, per germline. The CDR3 loop spans 13 amino acids. V shed 1 base and J 3 bases; nucleotides not matched to a gene: 1. The CDR3 sequence: CSVEARGTDTQYF. The DNA for the CDR3 is TGCAGCGTTGAAGCCAGGGGGACAGATACGCAGTATTTT.

The gene calls are TRBV10-3 and TRBJ2-1, with 11 positions matching TRBD2. Germline CDR1 and CDR2: ENHRY and SYGVKD. The V segment lost 6 bases and the J segment 7 bases; nucleotides outside the gene matches: 8. This CDR3 spans 15 amino acids. CDR3 protein: CAISQTSGSRNEQFF. The CDR3 DNA is TGTGCCATCAGCCAAACTAGCGGGAGTAGGAATGAGCAGTTCTTC.

V and J are TRBV27 and TRBJ1-6; D ambiguous. Germline V gives CDR1 MNHEY, CDR2 SMNVEV (reference sequence). The CDR3 has 13 residues. V was trimmed by 2 bases and J by 4 bases, leaving 3 bases between them. In DNA form, the CDR3 reads TGTGCCAGCAGTTTACAGTATAATTCACCCCTCCACTTT. The encoded protein is CASSLQYNSPLHF.

This clone turned up a few times. The V and J genes are TRBV5-5 and TRBJ1-1, with a tentative D call TRBD1 (6 bases). V dropped 0 bases and J dropped 2 bases, with 20 bases sitting between them. From germline, CDR1 is SGHKS and CDR2 YYEKEE (reference sequence). The CDR3 is 18 amino acids. The CDR3 here is CASSLAFWAQGHNTEAFF. The CDR3 DNA is TGTGCCAGCAGCTTGGCCTTTTGGGCCCAGGGGCATAACACTGAAGCTTTCTTT.

The chain combines TRBV10-3 with TRBJ1-2, with D perhaps TRBD1 (6 bases). Germline V gene lookup returns CDR1 ENHRY and CDR2 SYGVKD. V lost 2 bases, J lost 0 bases, and 16 bases lay in between. The CDR3 has 17 amino acids. As DNA, the CDR3 is TGTGCCATCAGTGAGGTACTGACAGGACAAACTAACTATGGCTACACCTTC. Its protein product is CAISEVLTGQTNYGYTF.